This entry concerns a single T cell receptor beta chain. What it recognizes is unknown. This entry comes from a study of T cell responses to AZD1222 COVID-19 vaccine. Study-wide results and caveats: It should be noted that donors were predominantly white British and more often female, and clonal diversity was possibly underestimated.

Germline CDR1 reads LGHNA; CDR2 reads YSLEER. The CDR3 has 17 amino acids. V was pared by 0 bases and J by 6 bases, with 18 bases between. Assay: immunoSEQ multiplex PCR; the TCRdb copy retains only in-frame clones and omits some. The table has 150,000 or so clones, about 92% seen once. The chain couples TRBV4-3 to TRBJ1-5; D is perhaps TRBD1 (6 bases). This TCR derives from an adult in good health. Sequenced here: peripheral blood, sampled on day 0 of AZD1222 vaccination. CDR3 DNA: TGCGCCAGCAGCCAAGATAGAAGTGGGGGGCGAAGTCAGCCCCAGCATTTT. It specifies CASSQDRSGGRSQPQHF.